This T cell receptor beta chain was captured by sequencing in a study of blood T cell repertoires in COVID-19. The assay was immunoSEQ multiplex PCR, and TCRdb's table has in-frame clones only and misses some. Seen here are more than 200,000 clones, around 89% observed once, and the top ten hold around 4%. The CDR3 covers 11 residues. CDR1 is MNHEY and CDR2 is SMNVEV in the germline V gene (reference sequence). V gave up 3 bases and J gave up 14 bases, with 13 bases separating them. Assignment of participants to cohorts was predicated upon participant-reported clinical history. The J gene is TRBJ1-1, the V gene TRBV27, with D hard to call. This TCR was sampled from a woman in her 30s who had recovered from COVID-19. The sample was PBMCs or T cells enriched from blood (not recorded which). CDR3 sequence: CASSFGRMSFF. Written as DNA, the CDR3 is TGTGCCAGCAGTTTCGGTCGTATGTCCTTCTTT.